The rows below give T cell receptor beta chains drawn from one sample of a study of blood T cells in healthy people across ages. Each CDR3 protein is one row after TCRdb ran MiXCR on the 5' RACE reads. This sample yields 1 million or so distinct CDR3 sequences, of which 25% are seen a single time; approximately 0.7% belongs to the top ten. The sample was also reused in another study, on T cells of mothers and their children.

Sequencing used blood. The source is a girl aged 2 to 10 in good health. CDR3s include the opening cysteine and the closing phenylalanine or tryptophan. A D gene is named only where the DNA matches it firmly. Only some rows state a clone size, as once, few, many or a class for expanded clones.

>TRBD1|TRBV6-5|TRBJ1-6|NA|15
CASSSSRDRGSPLHF
TGTGCCAGCAGTTCTAGCCGGGACAGGGGTTCACCCCTCCACTTT
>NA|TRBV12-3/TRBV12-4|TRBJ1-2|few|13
CASMYFRAGGYTF
TGTGCCAGCATGTATTTTAGGGCCGGGGGCTACACCTTC
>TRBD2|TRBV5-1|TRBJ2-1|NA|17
CASNSPTGGVSHNEQFF
TGCGCCAGCAATTCTCCGACGGGGGGGGTCTCCCACAATGAGCAGTTCTTC
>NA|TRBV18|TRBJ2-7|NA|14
CASSPTGFDYEQYF
TGTGCCAGCTCACCAACAGGCTTCGACTACGAGCAGTACTTC
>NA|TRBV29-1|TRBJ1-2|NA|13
CSVEGLLEEGYTF
TGCAGCGTTGAAGGACTCCTCGAGGAGGGCTACACCTTC
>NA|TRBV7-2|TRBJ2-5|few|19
CASSLPVNFNGEPQETQYF
TGTGCCAGCAGCCTCCCGGTTAATTTTAACGGGGAACCACAAGAGACCCAGTACTTC
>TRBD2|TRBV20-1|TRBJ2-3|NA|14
CSAPPSGHTDTQYF
TGCAGTGCTCCCCCTAGCGGGCACACAGATACGCAGTATTTT
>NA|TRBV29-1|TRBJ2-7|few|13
CSVDQGGAYEQYF
TGCAGCGTTGATCAGGGCGGCGCCTACGAGCAGTACTTC
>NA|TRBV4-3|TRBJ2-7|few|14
CASSQDRGVGEQYF
TGCGCCAGCAGCCAAGATAGAGGGGTTGGCGAGCAGTACTTC
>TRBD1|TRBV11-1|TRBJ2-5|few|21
CASSLLFPKSDGRGLVETQYF
TGTGCCAGCAGCTTACTATTTCCCAAGTCGGATGGCAGGGGGCTCGTAGAGACCCAGTACTTC
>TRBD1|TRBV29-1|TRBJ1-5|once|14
CSVPRQGRWQPQHF
TGCAGCGTTCCGAGACAGGGAAGATGGCAGCCCCAGCATTTT
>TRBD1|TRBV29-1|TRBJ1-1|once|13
CTTTGGWGTEAFF
TGCACCACCACAGGGGGCTGGGGGACTGAAGCTTTCTTT
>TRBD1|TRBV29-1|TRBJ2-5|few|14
CSVVRRGPRETRYF
TGCAGCGTGGTCCGAAGGGGGCCCAGAGAGACCCGGTACTTC
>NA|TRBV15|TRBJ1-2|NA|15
CATSRDTQGSYGYTF
TGTGCCACCAGCAGAGATACCCAGGGCAGCTATGGCTACACCTTC
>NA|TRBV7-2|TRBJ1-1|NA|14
CASSLPRDNTEAFF
TGTGCCAGCAGCTTACCCCGGGACAACACTGAAGCTTTCTTT
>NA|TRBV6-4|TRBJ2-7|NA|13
CAGSDYPEGEQYF
TGTGCCGGCAGTGACTACCCCGAGGGCGAGCAGTACTTC
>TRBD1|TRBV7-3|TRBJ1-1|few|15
CASSASGQADTEAFF
TGTGCCAGCAGCGCGTCCGGACAGGCCGACACTGAAGCTTTCTTT
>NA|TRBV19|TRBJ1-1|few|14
CASSTDRKGTEAFF
TGTGCCAGTAGTACAGACAGGAAGGGGACTGAAGCTTTCTTT
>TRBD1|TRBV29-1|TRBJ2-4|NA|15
CSTGPYRGSKNIQYF
TGCAGCACCGGACCATACAGGGGGTCCAAAAACATTCAGTACTTC
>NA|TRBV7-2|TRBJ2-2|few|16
CAGSPVGGRNTGELFF
TGTGCCGGCAGCCCCGTAGGGGGGCGGAACACCGGGGAGCTGTTTTTT
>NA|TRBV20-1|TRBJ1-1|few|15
CSARDFWQGGTEAFF
TGCAGTGCTAGAGATTTTTGGCAGGGTGGCACTGAAGCTTTCTTT
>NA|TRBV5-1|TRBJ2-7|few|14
CASSQRQSSYEQYF
TGCGCCAGCAGTCAGAGGCAAAGCTCCTACGAGCAGTACTTC
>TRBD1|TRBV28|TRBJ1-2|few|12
CASCQGGRGYTF
TGTGCCAGCTGCCAGGGGGGGCGGGGCTACACCTTC
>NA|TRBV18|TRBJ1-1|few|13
CASSRLQWDEAFF
TGTGCCAGCTCACGATTACAATGGGACGAAGCTTTCTTT
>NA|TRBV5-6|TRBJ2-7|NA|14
CASSLAGHTYEQYF
TGTGCCAGCAGCTTGGCGGGACATACCTACGAGCAGTACTTC
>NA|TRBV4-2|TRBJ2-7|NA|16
CASSQDRVGRDDEQYF
TGTGCCAGCAGCCAAGATCGCGTAGGCCGCGACGACGAGCAGTACTTC
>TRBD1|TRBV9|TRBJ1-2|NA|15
CASSATGTGYLGYTF
TGTGCCAGCAGCGCCACCGGGACAGGGTATCTTGGCTACACCTTC
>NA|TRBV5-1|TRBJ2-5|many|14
CASSLGAGQETQYF
TGCGCCAGCAGCTTGGGGGCAGGGCAAGAGACCCAGTACTTC
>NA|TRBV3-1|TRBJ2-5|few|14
CASRVDSLSETQYF
TGTGCCAGCAGAGTGGACTCCCTGTCGGAGACCCAGTACTTC
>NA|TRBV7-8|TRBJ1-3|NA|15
CASSLQPFKTNTIYF
TGTGCCAGCAGCTTACAGCCTTTTAAGACAAACACCATATATTTT
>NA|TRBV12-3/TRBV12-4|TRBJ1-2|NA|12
CASSQPPYGYTF
TGTGCCAGCAGTCAACCCCCTTATGGCTACACCTTC
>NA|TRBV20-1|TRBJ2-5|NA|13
CSAKRWRDETQYF
TGCAGTGCTAAAAGATGGCGGGATGAGACCCAGTACTTC
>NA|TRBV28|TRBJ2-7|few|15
CASSLRQALSYEQYF
TGTGCCAGCAGTTTAAGGCAAGCTCTATCCTACGAGCAGTACTTC
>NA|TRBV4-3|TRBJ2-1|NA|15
CASSQSAAAYNEQFF
TGCGCCAGCAGCCAAAGTGCGGCAGCTTACAATGAGCAGTTCTTC
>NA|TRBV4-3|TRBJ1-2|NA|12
CASSQERGIYTF
TGCGCCAGCAGCCAAGAGAGGGGTATTTACACCTTC
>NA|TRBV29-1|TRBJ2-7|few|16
CSVEDRAGASSYEQYF
TGCAGCGTTGAAGATCGTGCTGGGGCGAGCTCCTACGAGCAGTACTTC
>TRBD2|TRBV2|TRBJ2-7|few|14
CASRVERGENEQYF
TGTGCCAGCAGAGTAGAGCGGGGTGAGAACGAGCAGTACTTC
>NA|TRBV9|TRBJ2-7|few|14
CASSVGQQSYEQYF
TGTGCCAGCAGCGTAGGGCAGCAGTCCTACGAGCAGTACTTC
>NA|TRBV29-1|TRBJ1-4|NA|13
CSVQAIVNEKLFF
TGCAGCGTTCAGGCTATCGTTAATGAAAAACTGTTTTTT
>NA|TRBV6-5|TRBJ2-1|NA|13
CASSYSTEDEQFF
TGTGCCAGCAGTTACTCGACCGAGGATGAGCAGTTCTTC
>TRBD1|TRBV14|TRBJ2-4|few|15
CASSRARGQENIQYF
TGTGCCAGCAGCCGAGCCCGCGGACAGGAAAACATTCAGTACTTC
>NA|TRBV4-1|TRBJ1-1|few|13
CASSQMTGPEAFF
TGCGCCAGCAGCCAAATGACCGGACCCGAAGCTTTCTTT
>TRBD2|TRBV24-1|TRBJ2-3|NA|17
CATSDRRTSGGRYTQYF
TGTGCCACCAGTGACCGTCGGACTAGCGGGGGGAGGTATACGCAGTATTTT
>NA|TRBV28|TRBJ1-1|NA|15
CASSLPSPADTEAFF
TGTGCCAGCAGTTTACCGAGCCCTGCGGACACTGAAGCTTTCTTT
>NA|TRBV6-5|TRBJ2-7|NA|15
CASSSGLMSSYEQYF
TGTGCCAGCAGCTCGGGACTCATGAGCTCCTACGAGCAGTACTTC
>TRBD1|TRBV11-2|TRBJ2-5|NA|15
CASSTWTGGQETQYF
TGTGCCAGCAGCACCTGGACAGGGGGCCAAGAGACCCAGTACTTC
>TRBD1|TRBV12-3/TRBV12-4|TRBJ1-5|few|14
CASSPTGEGQPQHF
TGTGCCAGCAGCCCGACAGGGGAAGGACAGCCCCAGCATTTT
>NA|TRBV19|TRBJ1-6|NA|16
CASSIFSSGVDSPLHF
TGTGCCAGTAGTATTTTCTCTTCGGGGGTCGATTCACCCCTCCACTTT
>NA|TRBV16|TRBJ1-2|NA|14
CASSQSRSSRGYTF
TGTGCCAGCAGCCAATCGAGATCTTCCCGGGGCTACACCTTC
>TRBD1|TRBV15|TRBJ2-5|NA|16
CATSMRQGEDQETQYF
TGTGCCACCAGCATGCGACAGGGGGAAGACCAAGAGACCCAGTACTTC
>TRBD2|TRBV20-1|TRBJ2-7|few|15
CSARDQRDYTYEQYF
TGCAGTGCTAGAGACCAGCGGGACTATACCTACGAGCAGTACTTC
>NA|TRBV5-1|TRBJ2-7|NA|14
CASSSYSSSYEQYF
TGCGCCAGCAGCTCATACAGTTCCTCCTACGAGCAGTACTTC
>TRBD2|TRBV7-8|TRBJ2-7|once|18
CASSFPANSGKWSYEQYF
TGTGCCAGCAGCTTTCCCGCGAATAGCGGGAAATGGTCCTACGAGCAGTACTTC
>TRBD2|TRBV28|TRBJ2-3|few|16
CASNPLGGGPTDTQYF
TGTGCCAGCAACCCCTTGGGCGGGGGACCCACAGATACGCAGTATTTT